This TCR beta chain was documented in a study of T cell repertoires in cytomegalovirus infection. Study-level background: The public TCR beta signatures pointed to both CMV infection and matching HLA type.

TCRdb called the reads again in MiXCR, with one record for every CDR3 protein. The table records fewer than 70,000 distinct CDR3 sequences, about 30% of them present only once. Remarks on this clonotype: No antigen is known for it.

V was cut by 4 bases and J by 3 bases, with 15 bases left in between. CDR3 length equals 15 residues. From germline, CDR1 is SGHAT and CDR2 FQDESV (reference sequence). Findings and limits, study-wide: Based on cumulative public TCR beta family frequency, carriers of CMV plus the relevant HLA were identified.

Sequencing used CD8+ T cells from cultured PBMCs, obtained from culture after CMV antigen stimulation. The gene calls are TRBV11-1 and TRBJ1-1, with a weak D call TRBD1 (5 bases). The clonotype was recovered from a human donor in good health (CMV status not recorded). Some clones in this sample may be carry-over from other donors' samples. DNA for the CDR3: TGTGCCAGCAGCTCCCGGGACGCCCAGGACACTGAAGCTTTCTTT. This encodes CASSSRDAQDTEAFF.